Each of the 17 T cell receptor beta chains below was sequenced from the same sample in a study of PD-1 blockade in classical Hodgkin lymphoma. Every patient relapsed after autologous stem cell transplantation, and brentuximab vedotin exposure varied. Here immunoSEQ multiplex PCR was the method, and the copy in TCRdb shows in-frame clones only, minus some. The sample has fewer than 6,500 clones, approximately 80% seen once; the top ten hold under 45%. Here the sequenced sample was peripheral blood mononuclear cells (PBMCs), taken at baseline. These receptors came from a human donor with classical Hodgkin lymphoma.

This rearrangement joins TRBV6-5 to TRBJ2-7; 10 positions match TRBD1. The CDR3 is made up of 14 amino acids. CDR1 MNHEY and CDR2 SVGAGI come from the germline V gene. J lost 4 bases, V lost 4 bases, and 4 bases had no gene match. CDR3 region: CASSSPGQGYEQYF. The CDR3 bases are TGTGCCAGCAGTTCTCCGGGACAGGGGTACGAGCAGTACTTC.

The rearrangement joins TRBV9 to TRBJ2-5, with 7 bases matching TRBD1. Gene TRBJ2-7 matches the end of the DNA better, so the J call may be wrong. The CDR3 length is 14 residues. Germline CDR1 SGDLS, CDR2 YYNGEE. The DNA for the CDR3 is TGTGCCAGCAGGATACAGGGGATCGACTACGAGCAGTACTTC. The encoded protein is CASRIQGIDYEQYF.

V gene TRBV9 combines with J gene TRBJ2-7; 7 bases map to TRBD1. Per the germline V gene, CDR1 is SGDLS and CDR2 is YYNGEE. Trimming took 0 bases from V and 2 from J; bases not matched to a gene: 5. The length of the CDR3 is 15 residues. In nucleotides, the CDR3 is TGTGCCAGCAGCGTAGGGGACAGCCTAACCTACGAGCAGTACTTC. Its translation: CASSVGDSLTYEQYF.

V and J are TRBV6-5 and TRBJ1-1; D ambiguous. CDR1 and CDR2 (germline): MNHEY, SVGAGI. The CDR3 is 15 residues long. V dropped 3 bases and J dropped 4 bases, with 15 bases sitting between them. The CDR3 is CASSYAGGAFTEAFF. For the CDR3, the DNA is TGTGCCAGCAGTTATGCTGGCGGCGCGTTCACTGAAGCTTTCTTT.

This clone was recorded once. This chain uses TRBV2 with TRBJ2-1; D is possibly TRBD1 (6 bases). The CDR3 extends over 14 amino acids. Trimming left V 6 bases short and J 4 bases short, with 13 bases between. The germline CDR1 and CDR2 sequences are SNHLY and FYNNEI. CDR3 in DNA: TGTGCCAGCAGAGTCTCAGGGGTATACAATGAGCAGTTCTTC. Amino acids: CASRVSGVYNEQFF.

The genes are TRBV29-1 and TRBJ2-7; D may match TRBD1 or TRBD2 (5 bases each). Trimming removed 4 bases from V and 3 bases from J, with 16 bases in between. This CDR3 region has 14 residues. Germline-derived CDR1 and CDR2 are SQVTM and ANQGSEA. The CDR3 coding sequence is TGCAGCGTTGTGTTGAAAGGGGAGATCTACGAGCAGTACTTC. This encodes CSVVLKGEIYEQYF.

This chain joins TRBV9 and TRBJ2-3; 8 positions agree with TRBD2. CDR1 is SGDLS and CDR2 is YYNGEE in the germline V gene. Germline trimming cut 3 bases from V and 4 bases from J; bases unmatched to any gene: 10. CDR3 size: 16 residues. The CDR3 loop is CASSAFSGIGADTQYF. DNA of the CDR3: TGTGCCAGCAGCGCCTTTAGCGGGATAGGCGCAGATACGCAGTATTTT.

The rearrangement uses TRBV11-2 and TRBJ2-7, with D tentatively TRBD1 or TRBD2 (5 bases each). Germline V gene data show CDR1 as SGHAT and CDR2 as FQNNGV. Trimming took off 5 bases at V and 3 bases at J, with 20 bases between the two ends. The CDR3 has 16 amino acids. DNA for the CDR3: TGTGCCAGCAGCGGAACTTCCGGGACGGCAAACTACGAGCAGTACTTC. Amino acids: CASSGTSGTANYEQYF.

In this sample, this clone turned up a few times. The chain is built from TRBV6-4 and TRBJ2-1; 8 bases align to TRBD2. This CDR3 contains 12 residues. The junction had 2 bases not matched to a gene; V was cut back by 4 bases and J by 9 bases. Germline V gene data show CDR1 as MRHNA and CDR2 as SNTAGT. CDR3 in DNA: TGTGCCAGCAGTGCCCGGGAGGGTGAGCAGTTCTTC. Translation: CASSAREGEQFF.

This clone was found a few times. The chain recombines TRBV28 with TRBJ1-5; no clear D. V shed 6 bases and J shed 6 bases, with 9 bases lying between them. Germline assignment: CDR1 MDHEN and CDR2 SYDVKM. The CDR3 totals 12 residues. The CDR3 protein is CASSGYSQPQHF. The DNA for the CDR3 is TGTGCCAGCAGCGGATATAGTCAGCCCCAGCATTTT. The whole variable domain, filled in from reference TRBV28 and TRBJ1-5, reads DVKVTQSSRYLVKRTGEKVFLECVQDMDHENMFWYRQDPGLGLRLIYFSYDVKMKEKGDIPEGYSVSREKKERFSLILESASTNQTSMYLCASSGYSQPQHFGDGTRLSIL.

This chain connects TRBV7-7 to TRBJ2-6; no reliable D call. Germline V gene data show CDR1 as SSHAT and CDR2 as FNYEAQ (reference sequence). The CDR3 is 17 residues long. Deletions cut 5 bases from V and 5 bases from J, with 19 bases between. The DNA of the CDR3 is TGTGCCAGCAGCGCGTATCAGCCACAAAGTCGGGCCAACGTCCTGACTTTC. Its protein is CASSAYQPQSRANVLTF.

The J gene is TRBJ2-2, the V gene TRBV5-4; TRBD1 is a possible D gene (6 bases). The germline V gene encodes CDR1 SGHNT and CDR2 YYREEE (reference sequence). V was trimmed by 4 bases and J by 4 bases, leaving 8 bases between them. CDR3 size: 13 residues. CDR3 in amino acids: CASSPGATGELFF. In DNA, the CDR3 is TGTGCCAGCAGCCCAGGGGCCACCGGGGAGCTGTTTTTT.

This rearrangement joins TRBV28 to TRBJ1-5, with D uncertain. The CDR3 runs 13 residues. Germline assignment: CDR1 MDHEN and CDR2 SYDVKM. With 8 bases removed from V and 4 bases from J, the gap between germline ends came to 12 bases. The CDR3 DNA is TGTGCCAGCTACCCCTTCAGGAATCAGCCCCAGCATTTT. Translated: CASYPFRNQPQHF.

The V and J genes are TRBV29-1 and TRBJ1-1; no definite D call. The CDR3 length is 13 residues. Deletions cut 7 bases from V and 4 bases from J, with 16 bases between. Germline V gene lookup returns CDR1 SQVTM and CDR2 ANQGSEA. The chain's CDR3 is CSAIMEWITEAFF. CDR3 coding DNA: TGCAGCGCCATAATGGAGTGGATCACTGAAGCTTTCTTT. Variable domain in full (rest from reference TRBV29-1 and TRBJ1-1): SAVISQKPSRDICQRGTSLTIQCQVDSQVTMMFWYRQQPGQSLTLIATANQGSEATYESGFVIDKFPISRPNLTFSTLTVSNMSPEDSSIYLCSAIMEWITEAFFGQGTRLTVV.

This clone is termed medium-sized. The chain is built from TRBV27 and TRBJ2-1, with D possibly TRBD1 on 6 matching bases. The CDR3 loop spans 15 amino acids. Germline lookup yields CDR1 MNHEY and CDR2 SMNVEV (reference sequence). Trimming took off 5 bases at V and 3 bases at J, with 14 bases between the two ends. Here the CDR3 DNA reads TGTGCCAGCAGTCTTACAGGGTGGCTCTACAATGAGCAGTTCTTC. Translation: CASSLTGWLYNEQFF.

The V gene is TRBV28, the J gene TRBJ1-4, with D possibly matching TRBD1 (5 bases). V was shortened by 6 bases and J by 0 bases, with 14 bases between the two germline ends. The CDR3 is 16 amino acids. Germline values: CDR1 MDHEN, CDR2 SYDVKM. The CDR3 coding sequence is TGTGCCAGCAGCGAGGCTGTCAGGGCAACTAATGAAAAACTGTTTTTT. Its translation is CASSEAVRATNEKLFF.

The J gene is TRBJ1-1, the V gene TRBV5-1, with TRBD1 identical over 7 bases. V lost 0 bases and J lost 4; bases outside the gene matches: 6. Germline V gene lookup returns CDR1 SGHRS and CDR2 YFSETQ. This CDR3 comprises 15 residues. Here the CDR3 reads CASSLEQGSVTEAFF. In DNA, the CDR3 is TGCGCCAGCAGCTTGGAACAGGGGTCAGTCACTGAAGCTTTCTTT.